This entry is about one TCR beta chain. Its antigen remains unidentified. These data come from a study of blood T cells in healthy people across ages. Findings of the study overall: Using unsorted PBMCs precluded a conclusive naive versus antigen-experienced comparison.

Alongside a J-beta primer mix, a sample-barcoded 5' primer served in a second PCR lasting roughly 6 to 11 cycles. TCRdb called the 5' RACE reads again in MiXCR, with one record for every CDR3 protein. The sample comprises 850,000 to 1,000,000 distinct CDR3 sequences, roughly 48% of which are singletons, and around 15% rests with the top ten. Sequenced input: blood. The clonotype was recovered from a man aged 25-45 years in good health.

CDR3 in DNA: TGTGCCAGCAGCTTAGTAGGGTTCCCCTATACGCAGTATTTT. Translation: CASSLVGFPYTQYF. The chain combines TRBV7-9 with TRBJ2-3, with no clear D. Between the trimmed V and J ends, which lost 1 base and 7 bases, there was a span of 12 bases. The length of the CDR3 is 14 residues. Germline-derived CDR1 and CDR2 are SEHNR and FQNEAQ (reference sequence).